Listed below are T cell receptor beta chains from one sample, sequenced in a study of graft-versus-host responses after intestinal transplantation. No antigen is known for these receptors. Generated by immunoSEQ multiplex PCR, the TCRdb table keeps only in-frame clones and is missing some. The data show 95,000 to 150,000 clones, with roughly 96% seen just once and 3.3% held by the top ten. The sequencing here drew on unstimulated CD8+ T cells sorted from spleen or lymph node cells, taken before intestinal transplant. Every receptor here comes from a human donor who received an intestinal transplant. The CDR3 runs from the conserved cysteine through the conserved F or W. The order of the fields is clone size, D gene, V gene, J gene, CDR3 protein, CDR3 DNA. The D gene is left open where the match is weak. Only part of the rows carry a size: once, few, many, or a class if the clone is expanded.

.	TRBD1	TRBV4-1	TRBJ2-1	CASSQHQGAPSSYNEQFF	TGCGCCAGCAGCCAACATCAGGGGGCCCCGAGCTCCTACAATGAGCAGTTCTTC
.	TRBD2	TRBV5-1	TRBJ2-2	CASSLTSGNTGELFF	TGCGCCAGCAGCTTGACTAGCGGGAACACCGGGGAGCTGTTTTTT
.	.	TRBV27	TRBJ2-5	CASSLSPRGGETQYF	TGTGCCAGCAGTTTATCCCCCAGGGGTGGGGAGACCCAGTACTTC
.	TRBD1	TRBV14	TRBJ2-7	CASSQDWGQSEQYF	TGTGCCAGCAGCCAAGATTGGGGACAGAGCGAGCAGTACTTC
.	.	TRBV27	TRBJ2-5	CASSLLEQETQYF	TGTGCCAGCAGTTTATTGGAGCAAGAGACCCAGTACTTC
once	TRBD2	TRBV6-1	TRBJ2-1	CASSERGLAGYNEQFF	TGTGCCAGCAGTGAAAGGGGACTAGCGGGATACAATGAGCAGTTCTTC
.	.	TRBV9	TRBJ2-7	CASSAQDAYEQYF	TGTGCCAGCAGCGCCCAAGACGCCTACGAGCAGTACTTC
.	TRBD1	TRBV19	TRBJ2-7	CASSLRDAKRGHEQYF	TGTGCCAGTAGTCTCCGGGACGCGAAGAGGGGGCACGAGCAGTACTTC
.	.	TRBV6-6	TRBJ1-2	CASSYGGSYGYTF	TGTGCCAGCAGTTACGGGGGCTCCTATGGCTACACCTTC
.	.	TRBV29-1	TRBJ2-7	CSVTGDQNEQYF	TGCAGCGTTACCGGGGATCAAAACGAGCAGTACTTC
.	TRBD2	TRBV7-3	TRBJ2-1	CASSSGGTSGSYEQFF	TGTGCCAGCAGCTCGGGGGGGACTAGCGGGAGCTATGAGCAGTTCTTC
.	.	TRBV19	TRBJ1-1	CASMASGTEAFF	TGTGCCAGTATGGCCAGTGGCACTGAAGCTTTCTTT
.	TRBD2	TRBV2	TRBJ2-7	CASTITAGGGYEQYF	TGTGCCAGCACTATTACAGCGGGAGGAGGCTACGAGCAGTACTTC
.	.	TRBV28	TRBJ1-6	CASSLSSPLHF	TGTGCCAGCAGTTTAAGTTCACCCCTCCACTTT
.	.	TRBV7-9	TRBJ1-2	CASSHAQGHGYTF	TGTGCCAGCAGCCACGCACAGGGACATGGCTACACCTTC
.	TRBD1	TRBV5-6	TRBJ2-7	CASSSDGTGGPEQYF	TGTGCCAGCAGCTCTGACGGGACAGGGGGACCGGAGCAGTACTTC
.	.	TRBV7-9	TRBJ1-5	CASSLFNQPQHF	TGTGCCAGCAGCCTTTTTAATCAGCCCCAGCATTTT
.	TRBD2	TRBV13	TRBJ2-7	CASSPGTSGLVTSYEQYF	TGTGCCAGCAGCCCCGGGACTAGCGGCCTTGTTACTTCCTACGAGCAGTACTTC
.	.	TRBV9	TRBJ1-4	CASSVGSGLTNEKLFF	TGTGCCAGCAGCGTAGGTTCAGGGTTAACTAATGAAAAACTGTTTTTT
.	.	TRBV6-5	TRBJ2-7	CASTGDPSYEQYF	TGTGCCAGCACCGGGGATCCCTCCTACGAGCAGTACTTC
.	TRBD1	TRBV6-4	TRBJ2-6	CASSDSGGVGANVLTF	TGTGCCAGCAGTGACTCAGGGGGCGTTGGGGCCAACGTCCTGACTTTC
.	.	TRBV11-2	TRBJ1-1	CASSFGGHTEAFF	TGTGCCAGCAGCTTTGGGGGGCACACTGAAGCTTTCTTT
.	.	TRBV5-4	TRBJ1-4	CASSLEGGEKLFF	TGTGCCAGCAGCTTGGAGGGAGGCGAAAAACTGTTTTTT
once	TRBD2	TRBV27	TRBJ2-7	CASSLSGLAGYEQYF	TGTGCCAGCAGTTTATCCGGACTAGCGGGTTACGAGCAGTACTTC
.	.	TRBV30	TRBJ2-2	CACGGREDGELFF	TGTGCCTGCGGGGGCAGGGAGGACGGGGAGCTGTTTTTT
.	.	TRBV9	TRBJ1-3	CASSYGSGNTIYF	TGTGCCAGCAGCTATGGCTCGGGAAACACCATATATTTT
.	.	TRBV11-2	TRBJ2-7	CASSLVGGSSYEQYF	TGTGCCAGCAGCTTAGTTGGAGGGAGCTCCTACGAGCAGTACTTC
once	TRBD2	TRBV7-3	TRBJ2-5	CASSFGGVQETQYF	TGTGCCAGCAGCTTTGGGGGGGTCCAAGAGACCCAGTACTTC
.	TRBD1	TRBV28	TRBJ2-7	CASRPGTGTYEQYF	TGTGCCAGCAGACCCGGGACAGGGACCTACGAGCAGTACTTC
.	.	TRBV15	TRBJ1-1	CATSRDWGQTEAFF	TGTGCCACCAGCAGAGATTGGGGGCAGACTGAAGCTTTCTTT
.	.	TRBV9	TRBJ2-1	CASSVAGVNYWYNEQFF	TGTGCCAGCAGCGTAGCTGGGGTCAACTATTGGTACAATGAGCAGTTCTTC
.	TRBD2	TRBV6-1	TRBJ2-3	CASSDRTSGLKATQYF	TGTGCCAGCAGTGACCGGACTAGCGGTCTCAAGGCTACGCAGTATTTT
.	TRBD2	TRBV10-3	TRBJ2-3	CAISVTSGSITDTQYF	TGTGCCATCAGTGTGACTAGCGGGAGTATAACAGATACGCAGTATTTT
.	TRBD1	TRBV4-1	TRBJ1-2	CASSQDRGGPGYGYTF	TGCGCCAGCAGCCAGGACAGGGGGGGCCCCGGCTATGGCTACACCTTC
.	.	TRBV28	TRBJ2-7	CASSLGAARDEQYF	TGTGCCAGCAGTTTAGGCGCGGCTAGGGACGAGCAGTACTTC
.	.	TRBV6-5	TRBJ2-7	CASSEYPTYEQYF	TGTGCCAGCAGTGAATACCCGACCTACGAGCAGTACTTC
.	.	TRBV11-2	TRBJ2-7	CASSLGGLGEQYF	TGTGCCAGCAGCTTAGGGGGCTTGGGCGAGCAGTACTTC
.	.	TRBV7-9	TRBJ2-1	CASSPPVNEQFF	TGTGCCAGCAGCCCCCCCGTAAATGAGCAGTTCTTC
.	.	TRBV30	TRBJ1-3	CAWSTQGNTIYF	TGTGCCTGGAGTACTCAGGGAAACACCATATATTTT
.	.	TRBV11-2	TRBJ2-7	CASSLGYGNYEQYF	TGTGCCAGCAGCTTAGGGTACGGAAACTACGAGCAGTACTTC
.	.	TRBV28	TRBJ1-5	CASSRQSSNQPQHF	TGTGCCAGCAGTCGACAGTCTAGCAATCAGCCCCAGCATTTT
.	TRBD1	TRBV7-8	TRBJ2-7	CASSSTGGYEQYF	TGTGCCAGCAGCTCCACAGGGGGCTACGAGCAGTACTTC
once	TRBD2	TRBV5-4	TRBJ2-1	CASSSSGRGGNEQFF	TGTGCCAGCAGCTCTAGCGGGAGAGGGGGCAATGAGCAGTTCTTC
.	.	TRBV7-8	TRBJ2-1	CASSLGSGDEQFF	TGTGCCAGCAGCTTGGGCTCCGGGGATGAGCAGTTCTTC
.	.	TRBV5-5	TRBJ2-3	CASSLAGRFRTQYF	TGTGCCAGCAGCTTGGCAGGGCGTTTTCGTACGCAGTATTTT
.	TRBD2	TRBV7-3	TRBJ2-1	CASSLRPPPTSGTNEQFF	TGTGCCAGCAGCTTAAGGCCCCCCCCGACTAGCGGGACGAATGAGCAGTTCTTC
.	.	TRBV28	TRBJ2-7	CASNPTLGIAFYEQYF	TGTGCCAGCAACCCGACCCTGGGGATTGCCTTCTACGAGCAGTACTTC
once	.	TRBV7-8	TRBJ1-4	CASSLDLNEKLFF	TGTGCCAGCAGCTTAGACCTTAATGAAAAACTGTTTTTT
.	.	TRBV10-1	TRBJ2-1	CASSESLGSFYNEQFF	TGCGCCAGCAGTGAGTCTCTAGGATCCTTCTACAATGAGCAGTTCTTC
.	TRBD2	TRBV27	TRBJ2-5	CASSLSGGWRGQETQYF	TGTGCCAGCAGTTTATCTGGTGGTTGGCGGGGGCAAGAGACCCAGTACTTC
.	TRBD2	TRBV4-1	TRBJ2-7	CASSLRVSSGSYEQYF	TGCGCCAGCAGTCTTAGGGTGAGTAGCGGGAGCTACGAGCAGTACTTC
.	.	TRBV6-1	TRBJ1-2	CASSERNRDVDGYTF	TGTGCCAGCAGTGAAAGAAATCGGGACGTCGATGGCTACACCTTC
.	TRBD1	TRBV15	TRBJ1-5	CATSRLTGGGNQPQHF	TGTGCCACCAGCAGATTGACAGGGGGAGGCAATCAGCCCCAGCATTTT
.	.	TRBV27	TRBJ2-1	CASKWTDSYNEQFF	TGTGCCAGCAAATGGACTGACTCCTACAATGAGCAGTTCTTC
.	.	TRBV2	TRBJ1-4	CASLDPVGATNEKLFF	TGTGCCAGCCTAGATCCTGTGGGGGCAACTAATGAAAAACTGTTTTTT